This TCR beta chain emerged from a study of molecular identifiers for immune sequencing clone quantification. Study-wide findings and caveats: Clones above 20 RNA copies contained over 98% of effector molecules but under 1% of naive ones.

The authors built bulk TCR libraries by previously described methods with listed TCR primers. One entry per CDR3 protein, called by TCRdb with MiXCR from the PCR reads. The repertoire holds some 35,000 distinct CDR3 sequences, roughly 19% seen once, with under 1.3% in the top ten. A remark on this clonotype: The antigen remains undetermined.

The CDR3 is 10 residues long. V gave up 3 bases and J gave up 5 bases, with 4 bases separating them. CDR1 and CDR2 from the germline V gene are SQVTM and ANQGSEA. The chain joins TRBV29-1 to TRBJ1-1; D remains unclear. This clonotype was obtained from a human donor in good health. Some libraries in this study had Jurkat cell RNA spiked in. Source material: naive CD8+ T cells from blood, with Jurkat cell RNA spiked in. Subset denoted: FACS-sorted CD8+CD4-CCR7+CD45RA+ naive T cells. The CDR3, as DNA: TGCAGCGTTGATATAACTGAAGCTTTCTTT. Translation: CSVDITEAFF.